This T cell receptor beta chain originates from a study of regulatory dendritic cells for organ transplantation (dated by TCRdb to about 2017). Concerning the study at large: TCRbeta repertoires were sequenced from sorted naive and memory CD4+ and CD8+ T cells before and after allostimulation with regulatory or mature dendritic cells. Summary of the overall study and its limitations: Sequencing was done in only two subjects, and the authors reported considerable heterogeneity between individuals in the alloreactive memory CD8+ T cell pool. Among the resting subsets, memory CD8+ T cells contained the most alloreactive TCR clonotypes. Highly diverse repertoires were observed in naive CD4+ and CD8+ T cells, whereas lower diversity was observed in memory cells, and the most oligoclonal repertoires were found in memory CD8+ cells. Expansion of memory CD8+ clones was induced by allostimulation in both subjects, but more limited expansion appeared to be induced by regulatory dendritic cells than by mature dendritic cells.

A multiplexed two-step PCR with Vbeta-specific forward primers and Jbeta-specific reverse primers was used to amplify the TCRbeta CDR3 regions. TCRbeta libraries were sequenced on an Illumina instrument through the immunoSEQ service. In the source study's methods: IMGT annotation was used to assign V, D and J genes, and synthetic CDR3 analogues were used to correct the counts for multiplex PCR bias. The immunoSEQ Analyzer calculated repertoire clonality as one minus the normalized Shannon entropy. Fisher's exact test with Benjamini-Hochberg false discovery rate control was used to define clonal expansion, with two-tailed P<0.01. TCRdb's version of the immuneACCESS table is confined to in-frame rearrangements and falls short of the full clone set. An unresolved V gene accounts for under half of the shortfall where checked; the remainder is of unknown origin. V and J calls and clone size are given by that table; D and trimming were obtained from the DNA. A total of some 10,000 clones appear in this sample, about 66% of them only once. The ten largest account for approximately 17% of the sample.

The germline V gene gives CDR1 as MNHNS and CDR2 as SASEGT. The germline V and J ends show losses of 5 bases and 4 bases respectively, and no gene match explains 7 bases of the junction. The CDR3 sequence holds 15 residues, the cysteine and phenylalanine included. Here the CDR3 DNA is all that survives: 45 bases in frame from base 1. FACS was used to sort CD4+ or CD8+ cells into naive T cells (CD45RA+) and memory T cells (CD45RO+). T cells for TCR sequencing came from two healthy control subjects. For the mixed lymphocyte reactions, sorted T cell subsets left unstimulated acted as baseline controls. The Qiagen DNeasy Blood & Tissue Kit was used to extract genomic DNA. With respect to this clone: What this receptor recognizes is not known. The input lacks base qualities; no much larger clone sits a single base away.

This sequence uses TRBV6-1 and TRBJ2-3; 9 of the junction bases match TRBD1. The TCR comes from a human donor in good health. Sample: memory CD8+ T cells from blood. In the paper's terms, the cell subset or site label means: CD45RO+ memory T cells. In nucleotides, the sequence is TGTGCCAGCAGTACTGCACAGGGGGCCGCAGATACGCAGTATTTT. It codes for CASSTAQGAADTQYF.